Described below is a single T cell receptor (beta chain) sequence and its context. Time point reported: baseline pretreatment blood. Specified treatment: 15 Gy SBRT to primary tumor, nephrectomy 4 weeks later. These data originate in a study of radiation and T cells in renal cell carcinoma. V lost 4 bases, J lost 2 bases, and 11 bases lay in between. Germline V CDR1 and CDR2: SQVTM, ANQGSEA. CDR3 length: 13 residues. Clones were sequenced by immunoSEQ multiplex PCR, and TCRdb holds only the in-frame ones, with some missing. This repertoire shows tens of thousands of clones, 82% found once; its top ten account for 5% to 8%.

The TCR comes from a man in his sixties with renal cell carcinoma. Here the sequenced sample was blood, taken from a patient whose treatment included radiotherapy and nephrectomy. This chain links TRBV29-1 with TRBJ1-2; no definite D call. This CDR3 is CSVGKADNYGYTF. In DNA form, the CDR3 reads TGCAGCGTTGGCAAGGCCGACAACTATGGCTACACCTTC.